The entry below describes one TCR beta chain. In the authors' methods: From reference gene primer amplification, estimates of nucleated cell counts were derived. Some clones are missing from TCRdb's copy, which holds only in-frame ones; the method was immunoSEQ multiplex PCR. That table furnishes V, J and clone size, whereas the DNA furnished D and trimming. The sample shows over 95,000 clones, approximately 81% of them seen only once. From germline, CDR1 is MNHEY and CDR2 SVGAGI. The CDR3 loop spans 14 amino acids. V gave up 8 bases and J gave up 1 base; unmatched junction bases: 6. This sample is part of a study of blood T cell repertoires in COVID-19. As for the study in general: Sites in the United States, Italy and Spain provided acute and convalescent COVID-19 samples.

Sequencing was carried out using peripheral blood. The V gene is TRBV6-5, the J gene TRBJ1-1, with TRBD1 matching over 8 bases. This clonotype was sampled from a man aged 45-60 years with acute or convalescent COVID-19. The CDR3 loop reads CASRSGTGNTEAFF. The DNA for the CDR3 is TGTGCCAGCCGGTCCGGGACAGGGAACACTGAAGCTTTCTTT.